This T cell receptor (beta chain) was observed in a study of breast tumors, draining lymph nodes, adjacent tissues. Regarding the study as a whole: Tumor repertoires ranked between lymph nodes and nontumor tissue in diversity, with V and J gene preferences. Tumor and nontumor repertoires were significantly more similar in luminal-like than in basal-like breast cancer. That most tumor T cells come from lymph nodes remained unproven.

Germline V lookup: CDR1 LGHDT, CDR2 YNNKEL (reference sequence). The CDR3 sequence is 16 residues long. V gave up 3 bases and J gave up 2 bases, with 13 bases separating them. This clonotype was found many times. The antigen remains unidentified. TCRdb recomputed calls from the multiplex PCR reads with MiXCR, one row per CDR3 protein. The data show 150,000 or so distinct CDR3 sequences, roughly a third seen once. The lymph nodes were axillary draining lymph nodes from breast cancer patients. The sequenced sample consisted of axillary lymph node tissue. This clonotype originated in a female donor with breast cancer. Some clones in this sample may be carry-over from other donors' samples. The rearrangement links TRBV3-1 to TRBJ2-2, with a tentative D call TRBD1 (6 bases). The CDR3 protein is CASSHFKGVNTGELFF. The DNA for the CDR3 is TGTGCCAGCAGCCATTTCAAGGGGGTCAACACCGGGGAGCTGTTTTTT. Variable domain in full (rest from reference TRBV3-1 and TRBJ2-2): DTAVSQTPKYLVTQMGNDKSIKCEQNLGHDTMYWYKQDSKKFLKIMFSYNNKELIINETVPNRFSPKSPDKAHLNLHINSLELGDSAVYFCASSHFKGVNTGELFFGEGSRLTVL.